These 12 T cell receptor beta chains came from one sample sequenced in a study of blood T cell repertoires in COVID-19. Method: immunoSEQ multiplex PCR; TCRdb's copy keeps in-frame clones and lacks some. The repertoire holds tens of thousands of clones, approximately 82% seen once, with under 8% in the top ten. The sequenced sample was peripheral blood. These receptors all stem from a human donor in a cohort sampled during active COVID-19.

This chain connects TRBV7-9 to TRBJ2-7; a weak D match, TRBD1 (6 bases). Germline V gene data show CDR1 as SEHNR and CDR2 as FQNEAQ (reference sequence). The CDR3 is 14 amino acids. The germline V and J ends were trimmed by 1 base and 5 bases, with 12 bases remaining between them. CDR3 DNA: TGTGCCAGCAGCTTAGTACAGGGTGAAAACGAGCAGTACTTC. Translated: CASSLVQGENEQYF.

The CDR3 nucleotides are TGTGCCAGCAGCCCATCTGCAGCGGGCTCCTACGAGCAGTACTTC. Encoded protein: CASSPSAAGSYEQYF. The chain uses TRBV9 and TRBJ2-7, with D tentatively TRBD2 (6 bases). V was cut by 4 bases and J by 0 bases, with 14 bases left in between. Germline loops: CDR1 SGDLS, CDR2 YYNGEE. This CDR3 is 15 amino acids long.

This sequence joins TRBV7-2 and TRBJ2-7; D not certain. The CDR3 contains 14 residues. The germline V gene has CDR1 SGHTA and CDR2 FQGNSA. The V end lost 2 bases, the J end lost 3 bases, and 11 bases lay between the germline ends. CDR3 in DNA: TGTGCCAGCAGCTTACAACTGTCCATCTACGAGCAGTACTTC. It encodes CASSLQLSIYEQYF.

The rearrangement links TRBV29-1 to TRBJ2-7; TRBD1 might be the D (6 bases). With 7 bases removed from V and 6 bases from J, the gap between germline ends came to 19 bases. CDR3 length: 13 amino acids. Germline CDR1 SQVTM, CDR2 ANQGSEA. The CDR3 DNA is TGCAGCGGCCGAGTGGGGGCTGGTAGCGAGCAGTACTTC. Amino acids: CSGRVGAGSEQYF.

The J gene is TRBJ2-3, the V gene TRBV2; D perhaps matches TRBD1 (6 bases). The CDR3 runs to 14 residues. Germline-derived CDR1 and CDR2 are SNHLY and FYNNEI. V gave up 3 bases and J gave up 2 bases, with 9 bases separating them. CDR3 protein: CASSDRGHTDTQYF. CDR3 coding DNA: TGTGCCAGCAGTGACAGGGGTCACACAGATACGCAGTATTTT. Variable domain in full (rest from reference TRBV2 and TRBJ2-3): EPEVTQTPSHQVTQMGQEVILRCVPISNHLYFYWYRQILGQKVEFLVSFYNNEISEKSEIFDDQFSVERPDGSNFTLKIRSTKLEDSAMYFCASSDRGHTDTQYFGPGTRLTVL.

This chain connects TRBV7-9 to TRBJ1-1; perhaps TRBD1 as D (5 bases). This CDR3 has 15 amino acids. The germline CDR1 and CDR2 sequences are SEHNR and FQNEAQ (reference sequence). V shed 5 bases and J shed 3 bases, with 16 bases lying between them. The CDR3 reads CASSTEKGRDTEAFF. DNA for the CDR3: TGTGCCAGCAGCACAGAAAAGGGGAGGGACACTGAAGCTTTCTTT.

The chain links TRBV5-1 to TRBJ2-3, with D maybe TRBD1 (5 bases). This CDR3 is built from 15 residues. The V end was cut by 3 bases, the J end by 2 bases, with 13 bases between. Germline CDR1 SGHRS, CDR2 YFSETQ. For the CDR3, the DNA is TGCGCCAGCAGCTCAGCAGGACAAGACACAGATACGCAGTATTTT. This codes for CASSSAGQDTDTQYF. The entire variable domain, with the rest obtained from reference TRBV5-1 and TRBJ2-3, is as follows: KAGVTQTPRYLIKTRGQQVTLSCSPISGHRSVSWYQQTPGQGLQFLFEYFSETQRNKGNFPGRFSGRQFSNSRSEMNVSTLELGDSALYLCASSSAGQDTDTQYFGPGTRLTVL.

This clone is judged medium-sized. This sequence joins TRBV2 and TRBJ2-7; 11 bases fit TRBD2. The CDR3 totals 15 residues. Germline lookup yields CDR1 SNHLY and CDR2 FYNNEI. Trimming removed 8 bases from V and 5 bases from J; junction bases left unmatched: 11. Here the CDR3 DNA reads TGTGCCAGCCGTCGAACTAGCGGGAGCCCCCACGAGCAGTACTTC. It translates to CASRRTSGSPHEQYF.

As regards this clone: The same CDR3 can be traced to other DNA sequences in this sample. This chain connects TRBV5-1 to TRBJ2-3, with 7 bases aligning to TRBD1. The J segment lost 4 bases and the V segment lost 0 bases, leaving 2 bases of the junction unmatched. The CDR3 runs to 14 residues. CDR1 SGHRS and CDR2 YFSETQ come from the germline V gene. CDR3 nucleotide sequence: TGCGCCAGCAGCTTGGGACAGGGCGCAGATACGCAGTATTTT. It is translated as CASSLGQGADTQYF.

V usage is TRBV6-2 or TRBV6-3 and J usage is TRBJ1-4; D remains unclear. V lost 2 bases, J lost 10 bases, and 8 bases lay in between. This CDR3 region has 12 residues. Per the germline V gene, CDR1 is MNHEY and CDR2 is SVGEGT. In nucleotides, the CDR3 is TGTGCCAGCAGTTACAACGAGGGAAAACTGTTTTTT. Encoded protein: CASSYNEGKLFF.

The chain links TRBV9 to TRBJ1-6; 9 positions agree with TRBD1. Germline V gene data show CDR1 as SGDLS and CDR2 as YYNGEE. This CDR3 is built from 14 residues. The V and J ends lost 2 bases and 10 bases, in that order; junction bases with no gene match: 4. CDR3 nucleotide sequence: TGTGCCAGCAGCGTGGGACAGGGCGACTCACCCCTCCACTTT. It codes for CASSVGQGDSPLHF.

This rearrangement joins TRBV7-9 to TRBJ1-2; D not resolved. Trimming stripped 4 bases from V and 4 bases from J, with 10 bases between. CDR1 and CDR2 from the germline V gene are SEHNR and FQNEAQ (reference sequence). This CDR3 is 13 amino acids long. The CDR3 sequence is CASSSTASYGYTF. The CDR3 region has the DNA TGTGCCAGCAGCTCAACAGCAAGCTATGGCTACACCTTC.